Listed below are T cell receptor beta chains from one sample, sequenced in a study of cytomegalovirus exposure and HLA in healthy donors. Repertoires were generated with immunoSEQ multiplex PCR, while TCRdb's copy carries only in-frame clones and drops some. The data show 260,000 or so clones, 70% to 90% seen once. Sequencing was done on a sample of PBMCs. Receptors were obtained from a woman younger than 35 in good health and CMV-seronegative. The CDR3 runs from the conserved cysteine through the conserved F or W. Expanded clones are given a class, and other clones once, few, many or no size at all.

clone_size | v_call | cdr3_aa
- | TRBV6-4 | CASSLTSGSTDTQYF
- | TRBV19 | CASSREDVSYEQYF
- | TRBV9 | CASSAGRLIDTEAFF
- | TRBV25-1 | CASSEYTGGSYNEQFF
- | TRBV27 | CASPSRGQGVTGANVLTF
- | TRBV11-3 | CASSLARTGTGGFGNQPQHF
- | TRBV2 | CASSDRSASNQPQHF
- | TRBV7-2 | CASTPGGSGANVLTF
- | TRBV28 | CASSLRLREGDTQYF
- | TRBV7-3 | CASSPSGRLDIQYF
- | TRBV28 | CASSLFRRGPAQPQHF
- | TRBV15 | CATSKDRAQETQYF
- | TRBV9 | CASSVAASSGSPAKEQYF
- | TRBV7-9 | CASSPRDLLTDTQYF
- | TRBV27 | CASSSRITGSKGSLYGYTF
- | TRBV6-6 | CASSPRGGGEKLFF
- | TRBV19 | CASRGDLNQPQHF
- | TRBV6-5 | CASSYSGRVAVYTQYF
- | TRBV7-2 | CASSHLEPGLPKQPQHF
- | TRBV6-5 | CASRELGQGAKGYTF
- | TRBV27 | CASSPRTGGYNEQFF
- | TRBV9 | CASSFQSGNTIYF
- | TRBV6-5 | CASSPGLAGALYF
- | TRBV21-1 | CATGEGEVYGYTF
once | TRBV28 | CASSLSLTGHRYEQYF
- | TRBV28 | CASSLQGYGYTF
- | TRBV7-8 | CASSLAPGQGAVKNIQYF
- | TRBV10-3 | CAIKPGQEVGEQFF
- | TRBV6-5 | CASRKTGLAGGEQYF
- | TRBV28 | CATGLAVRVAGSTGELFF
- | TRBV2 | CASSWMGLGLLTQYF
- | TRBV27 | CASSLGLRGLGLYEQYF
- | TRBV9 | CASSLTTGTPLLTNEKLFF
- | TRBV25-1 | CASRGQGRDIQYF
- | TRBV7-8 | CASSPDREKLFF
- | TRBV2 | CASSEDRTNYGYTF
- | TRBV11-2 | CASSLVGRVNAGELFF
- | TRBV5-1 | CASARGQGAYEQYF
- | TRBV27 | CASSLSPGLGPYEQYF
- | TRBV11-2 | CASSQRSERYPYEQYF